Shown below are 2 T cell receptor beta chains from a single sample sequenced in a study of blood T cell repertoires in COVID-19 (dated by TCRdb to the early 2020s). Library generation was performed with the immunoSEQ multiplex PCR assay. This immuneACCESS table, as held by TCRdb, lists in-frame sequences with V and J called but not all clones. Of the missing ones, under half trace to an unresolved V gene in checked studies; the others have no known cause. A total of about 88,000 clones appear in this sample, over 90% of them only once. Jointly, the top ten make up over 1.5% of the sample. What was sequenced was peripheral blood. The receptors derive from a man in his 60s with acute or convalescent COVID-19.

This clone came up a few times. The gene calls are TRBV19 and TRBJ1-4, with TRBD1 identical over 8 bases. This CDR3 has 15 residues. Germline assignment: CDR1 LNHDA and CDR2 SQIVND (reference sequence). V shed 7 bases and J 2 bases; nucleotides not matched to a gene: 6. CDR3 bases: TGTGCCAGTACCTTCCGACAGGGGACTAATGAAAAACTGTTTTTT. Amino acids: CASTFRQGTNEKLFF.

CDR3 protein: CASSPRVGEGETQYF. The CDR3 DNA is TGTGCCAGCTCGCCTCGAGTTGGAGAGGGAGAGACCCAGTACTTC. The gene calls are TRBV18 and TRBJ2-5, with D maybe TRBD2 (5 bases). Per germline, CDR1 KGHSH and CDR2 LQKENI. There are 15 residues in the CDR3. V was shortened by 6 bases and J by 4 bases, with 18 bases between the two germline ends.